A single sample gave rise to the 27 T cell receptor beta chains below, sequenced in a study of shared clonotypes between healthy human individuals (dated by TCRdb to between 2020 and 2021). The protocol used for the library was the immunoSEQ multiplex PCR assay. Here the immuneACCESS table is served through TCRdb, limited to in-frame sequences with V and J called. Missing clones are a known gap in these copies; in checked studies unresolved V genes cover under half, and the rest lacks a known reason. The sample table holds about 600,000 clones, of which 95% to 98% were seen once. Of the sample, 0.057% falls within the top ten clones. Input material: naive CD4+ T cells sorted from blood. In light of the paper, this sample's cell subset or site label describes: CD45RA+ positively selected. The receptors stem from a woman aged 25 to 39 in good health.

This chain joins TRBV28 and TRBJ2-5; D is uncertain. Germline V CDR1 and CDR2: MDHEN, SYDVKM. This CDR3 spans 11 amino acids. V gave up 6 bases and J gave up 7 bases, with 9 bases separating them. CDR3 region: CASSTAGTQYF. For the CDR3, the DNA is TGTGCCAGCAGCACCGCTGGGACCCAGTACTTC.

Here the CDR3 reads CASSGSGVFYEQYF. The CDR3 DNA is TGCGCCAGCAGTGGGTCAGGGGTTTTCTACGAGCAGTACTTC. This chain connects TRBV5-1 to TRBJ2-7; weak D call: TRBD1 (6 bases). V lost 5 bases and J 3 bases, leaving 15 bases between the germline ends. The length of the CDR3 is 14 residues. Germline values: CDR1 SGHRS, CDR2 YFSETQ.

The chain couples TRBV5-8 to TRBJ2-1; 8 bases map to TRBD2. Germline loops: CDR1 SGHTS, CDR2 YDEGEE. This CDR3 region has 13 residues. Trimming removed 4 bases from V and 14 bases from J; junction bases left unmatched: 11. For the CDR3, the DNA is TGTGCCAGCAGCCTGCTGGCGGGAGGATATGAGTTCTTC. It codes for CASSLLAGGYEFF.

Remarks on this clone: Other DNA sequences of this sample code for an identical CDR3. The rearrangement links TRBV5-6 to TRBJ2-2; D might be TRBD1 (5 bases). Germline CDR1 SGHDT, CDR2 YYEEEE. This CDR3 spans 14 amino acids. Trimming took off 2 bases at V and 5 bases at J, with 10 bases between the two ends. CDR3 DNA sequence: TGTGCCAGCAGCTTACTACAGGATACCGGGGAGCTGTTTTTT. This sequence encodes CASSLLQDTGELFF.

The chain joins TRBV15 to TRBJ2-7, with D maybe TRBD2 (5 bases). Trimming stripped 0 bases from V and 0 bases from J, with 9 bases between. Germline CDR1 is LNHNV and CDR2 is YYDKDF (reference sequence). The CDR3 consists of 15 residues. The CDR3 nucleotides read TGTGCCACCAGCAGAGATCGGGGTTACTCCTACGAGCAGTACTTC. It is translated as CATSRDRGYSYEQYF.

The chain has TRBV6-1 and TRBJ1-5; 7 bases agree with TRBD1. This CDR3 spans 15 amino acids. Per the germline V gene, CDR1 is MNHNS and CDR2 is SASEGT. V shed 0 bases, J shed 6 bases, and the junction held 5 bases outside the gene matches. The DNA for the CDR3 is TGTGCCAGCAGTGAAGCTGACAGGGCGTTTCAGCCCCAGCATTTT. Its protein product is CASSEADRAFQPQHF.

The chain links TRBV19 to TRBJ2-1; 10 nucleotides agree with TRBD1. CDR1 is LNHDA and CDR2 is SQIVND in the germline V gene (reference sequence). CDR3 length: 16 amino acids. Trimming at V came to 3 bases and at J to 4 bases, leaving 6 bases not matched to a gene. The CDR3 loop is CASSIRTGQGYNEQFF. The CDR3 bases are TGTGCCAGTAGTATCAGAACGGGACAGGGGTACAATGAGCAGTTCTTC. Full variable domain (missing parts from reference TRBV19 and TRBJ2-1): DGGITQSPKYLFRKEGQNVTLSCEQNLNHDAMYWYRQDPGQGLRLIYYSQIVNDFQKGDIAEGYSVSREKKESFPLTVTSAQKNPTAFYLCASSIRTGQGYNEQFFGPGTRLTVL.

This clone came up once. V and J are TRBV10-1 and TRBJ2-1, with unresolved D. Between the trimmed V and J ends, which lost 4 bases and 9 bases, there was a span of 10 bases. The CDR3 spans 12 residues. CDR1 is WNHNN, CDR2 SYGVQD, per germline (reference sequence). CDR3 nucleotides: TGCGCCAGCAGTGGCTTTTGGGGTGAGCAGTTCTTC. Encoded protein: CASSGFWGEQFF.

The chain combines TRBV5-1 with TRBJ2-7; D is undetermined. V was pared by 0 bases and J by 0 bases, with 7 bases between. CDR1 and CDR2 from the germline V gene are SGHRS and YFSETQ. The CDR3 consists of 14 residues. CDR3 loop: CASSLEVDSYEQYF. The DNA of the CDR3 is TGCGCCAGCAGCTTGGAGGTTGACTCCTACGAGCAGTACTTC.

The chain couples TRBV10-2 to TRBJ2-1; the D call may be TRBD1 or TRBD2 (5 bases each). V lost 3 bases and J lost 6, with 21 bases in between. The length of the CDR3 is 17 residues. Germline V gene data show CDR1 as WSHSY and CDR2 as SAAADI. The CDR3 coding sequence is TGCGCCAGCAGTGAATGGGAAGTAAGAGGGGAAACCAATGAGCAGTTCTTC. It encodes CASSEWEVRGETNEQFF.

V usage is TRBV12-5 and J usage is TRBJ1-5; D is undetermined. This CDR3 has 19 amino acids. The V gene's germline CDR1 is LGHNT and CDR2 FRNRAP. The V gene lost 0 bases and the J gene lost 1 base, with 19 bases spanning the gap. The chain's CDR3 is CASGLVKDGEIGSNQPQHF. The CDR3 DNA sequence: TGTGCTAGTGGTTTGGTAAAAGACGGGGAAATAGGAAGCAATCAGCCCCAGCATTTT.

The gene calls are TRBV5-1 and TRBJ2-5, with TRBD1 matching 12 bases. The V gene end was trimmed by 4 bases and the J gene end by 4 bases; junction bases not matched to a gene: 17. The length of the CDR3 is 19 residues. Germline values: CDR1 SGHRS, CDR2 YFSETQ. The CDR3: CASSLGQGAVAGGLETQYF. The DNA of the CDR3 is TGCGCCAGCAGCCTGGGACAGGGGGCTGTAGCGGGAGGATTAGAGACCCAGTACTTC.

The chain combines TRBV28 with TRBJ1-1; 9 nucleotides match TRBD1. V trimming: 4 bases; J trimming: 4 bases; junction bases outside the gene matches: 4. Looked up from germline, CDR1 is MDHEN and CDR2 is SYDVKM. The CDR3 runs to 14 residues. The CDR3 reads CASSSRDRVTEAFF. The CDR3 DNA follows: TGTGCCAGCAGTTCCCGGGACAGGGTCACTGAAGCTTTCTTT.

The rearrangement joins TRBV18 to TRBJ1-2, with D unclear. CDR1 is KGHSH and CDR2 is LQKENI in the germline V gene. The CDR3 sequence is 13 residues long. The germline V and J ends were trimmed by 3 bases and 4 bases, with 9 bases remaining between them. The CDR3 protein is CASSPGERYGYTF. CDR3 DNA: TGTGCCAGCTCACCCGGAGAACGCTATGGCTACACCTTC.

The genes are TRBV9 and TRBJ2-2; 9 bases agree with TRBD2. The germline V gene encodes CDR1 SGDLS and CDR2 YYNGEE. This CDR3 comprises 14 residues. Unmatched junction bases numbered 2, after V lost 3 bases and J lost 5 bases. CDR3 nucleotides: TGTGCCAGCAGCGGCGGGAGGGGGACCGGGGAGCTGTTTTTT. Translating gives CASSGGRGTGELFF.

The chain carries TRBV19 and TRBJ1-3; D might be TRBD1 (5 bases). V was trimmed by 8 bases and J by 3 bases, leaving 11 bases between them. CDR3 length equals 13 residues. In germline, CDR1 is LNHDA, CDR2 SQIVND (reference sequence). CDR3 DNA sequence: TGTGCCAGTTCAGGGACGCATGGAAACACCATATATTTT. As protein: CASSGTHGNTIYF.

The J gene is TRBJ2-5, the V gene TRBV28, with D hard to call. The V and J ends lost 6 bases and 4 bases respectively, with 9 bases between them. Germline V gene data show CDR1 as MDHEN and CDR2 as SYDVKM. CDR3 length equals 12 residues. In DNA, the CDR3 is TGTGCCAGCAGCCGAACTCTAGAGACCCAGTACTTC. This codes for CASSRTLETQYF.

This chain joins TRBV28 and TRBJ1-3, with D unclear. Looked up from germline, CDR1 is MDHEN and CDR2 is SYDVKM. This CDR3 comprises 15 residues. With 6 bases removed from V and 3 bases from J, the gap between germline ends came to 15 bases. CDR3 nucleotide sequence: TGTGCCAGCAGACACCGTTGGGGAAGTGGAAACACCATATATTTT. Amino acids: CASRHRWGSGNTIYF.

CDR3 protein: CASRGDTLRSTNEKLFF. The DNA of the CDR3 is TGCGCCAGCAGAGGGGACACTCTGAGGTCAACTAATGAAAAACTGTTTTTT. The chain carries TRBV5-1 and TRBJ1-4, with a possible D match to TRBD1 (6 bases). The CDR3 covers 17 residues. From germline, CDR1 is SGHRS and CDR2 YFSETQ. Trimming removed 5 bases from V and 0 bases from J, with 17 bases in between. Complete variable domain (other parts from reference TRBV5-1 and TRBJ1-4): KAGVTQTPRYLIKTRGQQVTLSCSPISGHRSVSWYQQTPGQGLQFLFEYFSETQRNKGNFPGRFSGRQFSNSRSEMNVSTLELGDSALYLCASRGDTLRSTNEKLFFGSGTQLSVL.

About this clone itself: The sample has other DNA sequences that encode this CDR3 too. The chain couples TRBV28 to TRBJ2-7, with D unresolved. The CDR3 length is 13 residues. Trimming removed 5 bases from V and 2 bases from J, with 10 bases in between. Germline V CDR1 and CDR2: MDHEN, SYDVKM. The CDR3 spells CASSPTQTYEQYF. CDR3 coding DNA: TGTGCCAGCAGTCCTACCCAAACCTACGAGCAGTACTTC.

This chain uses TRBV10-3 with TRBJ2-7; D ambiguous. CDR1 and CDR2 from the germline V gene are ENHRY and SYGVKD. V dropped 0 bases and J dropped 6 bases, with 15 bases sitting between them. This CDR3 is 15 amino acids long. This CDR3 reads CAISESVVMDLEQYF. Written as DNA, the CDR3 is TGTGCCATCAGTGAGTCAGTCGTTATGGACCTCGAGCAGTACTTC.

The chain recombines TRBV28 with TRBJ2-3; D may be TRBD1 (8 bases). There are 15 residues in the CDR3. The V gene lost 7 bases and the J gene lost 0 bases, with 14 bases spanning the gap. The germline gives CDR1 MDHEN, CDR2 SYDVKM. The CDR3: CASMGGDRSTDTQYF. CDR3 sequence (DNA): TGTGCCAGCATGGGGGGGGACAGGAGCACAGATACGCAGTATTTT.

The chain carries TRBV19 and TRBJ2-1, with unresolved D. This CDR3 has 14 amino acids. CDR1 and CDR2 (germline): LNHDA, SQIVND (reference sequence). V was cut by 4 bases and J by 4 bases, with 11 bases left in between. CDR3: CASSTPRVYNEQFF. For the CDR3, the DNA is TGTGCCAGTAGTACCCCCCGGGTATACAATGAGCAGTTCTTC.

CDR3 DNA: TGTGCCAGCAGTTCCCACACAGGGGGTGACACCGGGGAGCTGTTTTTT. It yields the protein CASSSHTGGDTGELFF. The chain carries TRBV11-3 and TRBJ2-2; TRBD1 aligns across 8 bases. The CDR3 is 16 amino acids. In germline, CDR1 is SGHNT, CDR2 YENEEA. V was clipped by 6 bases and J by 3 bases; unmatched bases: 9.

A single count supports this clone. V is TRBV15 and J is TRBJ2-3, with D possibly being TRBD2 (5 bases). V was clipped by 0 bases and J by 8 bases, with 18 bases between them. Germline V CDR1 and CDR2: LNHNV, YYDKDF (reference sequence). CDR3 length equals 16 residues. Here the CDR3 reads CATSRDERWREGTQYF. For the CDR3, the DNA is TGTGCCACCAGCAGAGATGAGCGGTGGCGCGAGGGTACGCAGTATTTT.

This rearrangement joins TRBV2 to TRBJ2-5; 7 bases are shared with TRBD1. V lost 5 bases to trimming and J lost 3 bases; unmatched junction nucleotides: 3. There are 13 residues in the CDR3. The germline V gene has CDR1 SNHLY and CDR2 FYNNEI. Here the CDR3 DNA reads TGTGCCAGCAGTAGGACAGGTGAAGAGACCCAGTACTTC. Protein sequence: CASSRTGEETQYF.

The chain is built from TRBV7-3 and TRBJ2-7, with D possibly called TRBD1 or TRBD2 (5 bases each). CDR3 length equals 14 residues. Trimming took 2 bases from V and 4 from J, leaving 12 bases between them. Germline V lookup: CDR1 SGHTA, CDR2 FQGTGA. The CDR3 DNA sequence: TGTGCCAGCAGCTTATTGGGACCCTCTTACGAGCAGTACTTC. This sequence encodes CASSLLGPSYEQYF.